This T cell receptor beta chain comes out of a study of blood T cell repertoires in COVID-19. Looking at the study overall: Material from acute and convalescent COVID-19 was sourced from the United States, Italy and Spain. In each case, the material was cDNA or gDNA derived from T cells, B-cell-depleted T cells, or PBMCs.

Study processing details: Quantification of nucleated cells was approximated via reference gene primer amplification. The data were produced by immunoSEQ multiplex PCR, yet TCRdb's version contains in-frame clones alone and is incomplete. V and J calls and clone size come straight from that table; D and trimming were deduced from the DNA. The table records 200,000 to 250,000 clones, roughly 84% of them present only once. From germline, CDR1 is SGHRS and CDR2 YFSETQ. Trimming cost V 2 bases and J 5 bases; bases outside gene matches: 4. The CDR3 is made up of 15 amino acids. The sequenced sample consisted of peripheral blood. This TCR derives from a woman aged 25 to 39 who had recovered from COVID-19. The gene calls are TRBV5-1 and TRBJ2-3; TRBD2 aligns across 11 bases. The CDR3 region has the DNA TGCGCCAGCAGCTTACTAGCGGGAGCTGGAGATACGCAGTATTTT. This encodes CASSLLAGAGDTQYF. The full variable domain, completed using reference TRBV5-1 and TRBJ2-3, is KAGVTQTPRYLIKTRGQQVTLSCSPISGHRSVSWYQQTPGQGLQFLFEYFSETQRNKGNFPGRFSGRQFSNSRSEMNVSTLELGDSALYLCASSLLAGAGDTQYFGPGTRLTVL.